This T cell receptor beta chain originates from a study of metastatic and nonmetastatic thyroid tumors. Study summary: From malignant and benign thyroid patients, repertoires in blood and in tumor or nodule tissue were compared.

Prior to thyroid surgery, none of the patients had received any treatment. CDR3 size: 14 residues. Trimming left V 2 bases short and J 4 bases short, with 11 bases between. Looked up from germline, CDR1 is MNHEY and CDR2 is SVGAGI. In the study's own analysis: Researchers built a distant-metastasis classifier for papillary thyroid cancer that drew on CDR3 differences across clinicopathological groups. TCRdb redid the clone calls on the PCR reads using MiXCR. TCRdb, not the original authors, processed these V and J calls. The profile shows around 6,000 clones, about 27% of them singletons. The genes are TRBV6-5 and TRBJ2-5; TRBD2 is a possible D gene (6 bases). Sequenced input: adjacent normal tissue. The clonotype was recovered from a female donor with papillary thyroid cancer or a benign thyroid nodule (not recorded which). Some clones in this sample may be carry-over from other donors' samples. The CDR3 bases are TGTGCCAGCAGTTACGTCGGGAGTCGAGAGACCCAGTACTTC. As protein: CASSYVGSRETQYF.